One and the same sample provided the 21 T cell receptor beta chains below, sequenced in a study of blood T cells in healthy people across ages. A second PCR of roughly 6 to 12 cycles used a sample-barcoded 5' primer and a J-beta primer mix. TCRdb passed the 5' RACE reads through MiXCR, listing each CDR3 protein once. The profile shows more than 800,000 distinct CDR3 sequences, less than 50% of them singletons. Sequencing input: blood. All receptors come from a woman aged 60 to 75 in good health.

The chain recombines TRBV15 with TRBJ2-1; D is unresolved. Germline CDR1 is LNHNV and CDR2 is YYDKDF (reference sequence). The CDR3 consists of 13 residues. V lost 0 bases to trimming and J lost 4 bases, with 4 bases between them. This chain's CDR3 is CATSRDQYNEQFF. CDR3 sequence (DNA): TGTGCCACCAGCAGAGATCAGTACAATGAGCAGTTCTTC.

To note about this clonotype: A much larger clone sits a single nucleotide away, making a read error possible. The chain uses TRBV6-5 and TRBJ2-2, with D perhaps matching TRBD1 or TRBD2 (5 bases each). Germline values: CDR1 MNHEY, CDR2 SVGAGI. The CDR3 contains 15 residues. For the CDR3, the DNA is TGTTCCAGCAGGGTAGGACTTTTGGACACCGGGGAGCTGTTTTTT. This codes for CSSRVGLLDTGELFF.

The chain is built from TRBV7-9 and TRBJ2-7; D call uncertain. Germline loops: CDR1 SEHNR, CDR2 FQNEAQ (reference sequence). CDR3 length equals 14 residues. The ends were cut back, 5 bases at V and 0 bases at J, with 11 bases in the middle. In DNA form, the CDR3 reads TGTGCCAGCAGCACCTCCGACGGCTCCTACGAGCAGTACTTC. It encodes CASSTSDGSYEQYF.

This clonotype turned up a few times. The CDR3 DNA sequence: TGTGCCACCAGCGCTGACAGGGGGAACTACGAGCAGTACTTC. Amino acid sequence: CATSADRGNYEQYF. The chain recombines TRBV15 with TRBJ2-7, with 9 bases that match TRBD1. The V gene end was trimmed by 5 bases and the J gene end by 3 bases; junction bases not matched to a gene: 5. Germline CDR1 and CDR2: LNHNV and YYDKDF (reference sequence). The CDR3 covers 14 residues.

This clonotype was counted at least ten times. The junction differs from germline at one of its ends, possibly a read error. The chain's CDR3 is CASSVGGRTDTQYF. Here the CDR3 DNA reads TGTGCCAGCAGTGTAGGCGGGAGGACAGATACGCAGTATTTT. The chain combines TRBV9 with TRBJ2-3, with TRBD2 identical over 8 bases. The V gene's germline CDR1 is SGDLS and CDR2 YYNGEE. This CDR3 contains 14 residues.

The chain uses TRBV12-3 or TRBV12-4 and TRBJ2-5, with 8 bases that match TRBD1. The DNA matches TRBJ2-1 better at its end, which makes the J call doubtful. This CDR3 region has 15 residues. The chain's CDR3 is CASSLAGQGGRSQFF. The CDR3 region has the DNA TGTGCCAGCAGTTTAGCCGGACAGGGTGGAAGATCGCAGTTCTTC.

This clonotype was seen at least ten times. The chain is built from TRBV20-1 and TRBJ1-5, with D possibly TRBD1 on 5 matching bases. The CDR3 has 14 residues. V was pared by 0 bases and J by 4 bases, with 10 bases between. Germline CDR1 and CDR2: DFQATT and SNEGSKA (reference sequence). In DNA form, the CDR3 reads TGCAGTGCTAGAGATCCAGGGAGTAATCAGCCCCAGCATTTT. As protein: CSARDPGSNQPQHF.

DNA for the CDR3: TGCAGTGCTAGAGCCGCCCGGTCAGGAGGTGGCTACACCTTC. Protein sequence: CSARAARSGGGYTF. The chain combines TRBV20-1 with TRBJ1-2; D is undetermined. CDR3 size: 14 residues. Germline V gives CDR1 DFQATT, CDR2 SNEGSKA (reference sequence). The germline V and J ends were trimmed by 1 base and 7 bases, with 16 bases remaining between them.

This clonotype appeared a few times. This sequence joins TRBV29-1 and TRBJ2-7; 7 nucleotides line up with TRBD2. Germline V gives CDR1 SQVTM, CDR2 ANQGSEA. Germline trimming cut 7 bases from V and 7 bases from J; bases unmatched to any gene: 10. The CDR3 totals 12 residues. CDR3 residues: CSGALGGREQYF. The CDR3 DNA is TGCAGCGGAGCCCTCGGGGGGAGGGAGCAGTACTTC.

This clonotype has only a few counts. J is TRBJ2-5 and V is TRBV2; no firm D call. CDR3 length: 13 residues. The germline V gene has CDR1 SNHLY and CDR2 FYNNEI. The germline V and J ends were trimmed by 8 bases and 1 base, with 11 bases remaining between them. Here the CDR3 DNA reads TGTGCCAGCCGGCGAGGCGTCCAAGAGACCCAGTACTTC. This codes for CASRRGVQETQYF.

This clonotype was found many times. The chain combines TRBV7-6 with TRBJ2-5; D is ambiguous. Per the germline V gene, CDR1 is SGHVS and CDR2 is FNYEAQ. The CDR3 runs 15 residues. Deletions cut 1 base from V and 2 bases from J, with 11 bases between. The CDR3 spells CASSLGPAYQETQYF. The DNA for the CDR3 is TGTGCCAGCAGCTTAGGGCCCGCCTATCAAGAGACCCAGTACTTC.

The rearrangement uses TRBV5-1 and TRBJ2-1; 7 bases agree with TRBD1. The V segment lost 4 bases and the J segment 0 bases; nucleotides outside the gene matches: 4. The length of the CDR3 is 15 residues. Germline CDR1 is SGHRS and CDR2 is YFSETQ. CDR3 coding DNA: TGCGCCAGCAGCACAGGGGACCTCTCCTACAATGAGCAGTTCTTC. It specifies CASSTGDLSYNEQFF.

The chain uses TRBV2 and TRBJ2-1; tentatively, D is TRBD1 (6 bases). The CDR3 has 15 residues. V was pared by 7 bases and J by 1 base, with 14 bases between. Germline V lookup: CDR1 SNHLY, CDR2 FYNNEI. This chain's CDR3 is CASKQGRGSYNEQFF. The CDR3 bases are TGTGCCAGCAAACAGGGCCGCGGATCCTACAATGAGCAGTTCTTC.

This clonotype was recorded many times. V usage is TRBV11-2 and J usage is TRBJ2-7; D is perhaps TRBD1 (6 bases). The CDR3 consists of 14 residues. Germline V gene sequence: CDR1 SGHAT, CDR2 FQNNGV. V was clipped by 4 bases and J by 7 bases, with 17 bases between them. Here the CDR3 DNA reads TGTGCCAGCAGCTCCAGACGGGGACACAATGAGCAGTACTTC. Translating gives CASSSRRGHNEQYF.

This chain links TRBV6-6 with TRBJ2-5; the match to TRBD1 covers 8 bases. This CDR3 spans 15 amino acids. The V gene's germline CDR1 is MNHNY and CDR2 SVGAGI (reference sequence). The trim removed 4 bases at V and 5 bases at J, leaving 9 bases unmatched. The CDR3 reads CASSSTSRGLETQYF. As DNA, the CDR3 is TGTGCCAGCAGTTCCACCAGCAGGGGGCTGGAGACCCAGTACTTC.

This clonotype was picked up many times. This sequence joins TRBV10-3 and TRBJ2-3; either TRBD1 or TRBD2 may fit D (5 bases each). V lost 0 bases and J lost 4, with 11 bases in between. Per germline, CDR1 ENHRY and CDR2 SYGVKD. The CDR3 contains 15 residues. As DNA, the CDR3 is TGTGCCATCAGTGAGTCGAGGGGTCTTGCAGATACGCAGTATTTT. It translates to CAISESRGLADTQYF.

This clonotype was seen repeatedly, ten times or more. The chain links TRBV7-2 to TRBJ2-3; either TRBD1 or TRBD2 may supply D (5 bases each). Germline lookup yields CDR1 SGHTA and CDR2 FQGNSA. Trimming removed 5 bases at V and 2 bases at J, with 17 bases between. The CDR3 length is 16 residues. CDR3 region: CASSKWTGATTDTQYF. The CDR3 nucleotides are TGTGCCAGCAGCAAGTGGACTGGGGCTACCACAGATACGCAGTATTTT.

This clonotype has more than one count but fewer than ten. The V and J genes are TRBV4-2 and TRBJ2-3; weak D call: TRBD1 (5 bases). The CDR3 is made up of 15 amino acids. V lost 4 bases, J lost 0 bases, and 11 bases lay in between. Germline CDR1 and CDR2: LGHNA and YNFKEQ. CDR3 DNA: TGTGCCAGCAGCCGAAGGACAACCAGCACAGATACGCAGTATTTT. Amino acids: CASSRRTTSTDTQYF.

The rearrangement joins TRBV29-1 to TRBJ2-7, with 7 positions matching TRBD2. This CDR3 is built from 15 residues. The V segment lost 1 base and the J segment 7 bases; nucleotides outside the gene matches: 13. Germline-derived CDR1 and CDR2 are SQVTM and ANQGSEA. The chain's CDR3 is CSVEGGLVSSNEQYF. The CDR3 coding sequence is TGCAGCGTTGAAGGAGGACTAGTAAGTAGCAATGAGCAGTACTTC.

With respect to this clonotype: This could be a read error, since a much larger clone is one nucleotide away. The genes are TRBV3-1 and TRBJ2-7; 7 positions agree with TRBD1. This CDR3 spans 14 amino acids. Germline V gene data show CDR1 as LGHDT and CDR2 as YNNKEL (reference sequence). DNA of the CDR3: TGTGCCAACAGCCAAACCGGGACAGCACGCGAGCAGTACTTC. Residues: CANSQTGTAREQYF.

This CDR3 is CSARDSAAVYNEQFF. The CDR3 DNA reads as TGCAGTGCCCGGGACAGTGCGGCGGTATACAATGAGCAGTTCTTC. The chain has TRBV20-1 and TRBJ2-1; 7 bases match TRBD1. Germline CDR1 and CDR2: DFQATT and SNEGSKA (reference sequence). The J segment lost 4 bases and the V segment lost 6 bases, leaving 12 bases of the junction unmatched. CDR3 length: 15 residues.